This TCR beta chain appears in the sequencing data of a study of blood T cell repertoires in COVID-19. In the study overall: Samples of COVID-19 (acute and convalescent) were obtained from the United States, Italy and Spain.

The CDR3 extends over 15 amino acids. Unmatched junction bases numbered 8, after V lost 6 bases and J lost 10 bases. Per germline, CDR1 SNHLY and CDR2 FYNNEI. In the authors' workflow: Scientists estimated how many nucleated cells there were by amplifying reference gene primers. The data were produced by immunoSEQ multiplex PCR, yet TCRdb's version contains in-frame clones alone and is incomplete. Clone size and the V and J calls come from that table; the DNA yielded D and trimming. The repertoire has about 80,000 clones, 60% to 80% of them found once; the top ten carry more than 15%. The clonotype was recovered from a man between 65 and 85 years old with active or convalescent COVID-19. Sequenced: peripheral blood. J is TRBJ2-1 and V is TRBV2, with 14 bases fitting TRBD2. In DNA, the CDR3 is TGTGCCAGCAGGGATGGGACTAGCGGGGGAGGGGAGCAGTTCTTC. This sequence encodes CASRDGTSGGGEQFF.